This TCR beta chain was sequenced during a study of cytomegalovirus exposure and HLA in healthy donors. Study as a whole: Out of 300 to 500 genotyped donors, roughly 80% belonged to the Caucasian-associated ancestry cluster.

This CDR3 has 13 amino acids. Trimming took off 1 base at V and 3 bases at J, with 7 bases between the two ends. The germline V gene has CDR1 LGHNT and CDR2 FRNRAP. Use of 60 Vbeta and 13 Jbeta primers characterized the PCR. Using immunoSEQ multiplex PCR, the repertoire was profiled, and TCRdb retains in-frame clones only, with some absent. The sample lists about 150,000 clones; around 60% were seen once. The receptor's source is a woman aged 55 to 70 in good health and CMV-seropositive. The V call is TRBV12-5, the J call TRBJ2-7; D not resolved. Source material: PBMCs. The CDR3 is CASGLESHYEQYF. The CDR3, as DNA: TGTGCTAGTGGTTTGGAAAGCCACTACGAGCAGTACTTC.